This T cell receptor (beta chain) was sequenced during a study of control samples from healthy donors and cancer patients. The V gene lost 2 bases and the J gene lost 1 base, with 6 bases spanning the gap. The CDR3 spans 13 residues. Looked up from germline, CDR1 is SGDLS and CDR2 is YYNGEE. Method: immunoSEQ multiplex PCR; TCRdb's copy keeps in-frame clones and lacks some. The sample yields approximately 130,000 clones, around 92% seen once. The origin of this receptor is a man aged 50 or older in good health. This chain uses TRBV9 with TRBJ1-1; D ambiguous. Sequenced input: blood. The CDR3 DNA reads TGTGCCAGCAGCGTGTTGAGGAACACTGAAGCTTTCTTT. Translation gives CASSVLRNTEAFF.